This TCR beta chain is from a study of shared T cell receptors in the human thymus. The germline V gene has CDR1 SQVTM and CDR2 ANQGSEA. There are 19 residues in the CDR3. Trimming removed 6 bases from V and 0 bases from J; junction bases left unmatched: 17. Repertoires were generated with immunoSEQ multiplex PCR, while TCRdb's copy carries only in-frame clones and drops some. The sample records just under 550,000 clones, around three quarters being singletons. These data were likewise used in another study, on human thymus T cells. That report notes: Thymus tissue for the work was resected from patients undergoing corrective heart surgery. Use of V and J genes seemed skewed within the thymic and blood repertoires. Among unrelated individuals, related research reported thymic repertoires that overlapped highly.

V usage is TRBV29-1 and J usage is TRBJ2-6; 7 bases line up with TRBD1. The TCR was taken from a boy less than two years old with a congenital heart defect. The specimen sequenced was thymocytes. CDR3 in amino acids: CSVLVSQGETPSGANVLTF. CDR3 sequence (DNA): TGCAGCGTGCTGGTATCGCAGGGGGAAACCCCCTCTGGGGCCAACGTCCTGACTTTC.